Below, 20 T cell receptor beta chains from the same sample are listed, as sequenced in a study of OX40 agonist ivuxolimab in advanced cancers. Sequencing was performed with immunoSEQ multiplex PCR; in TCRdb, only in-frame clones are kept and a portion is missing. The sample gives under 35,000 clones, 84% of which show up once; more than 15% is in the top ten. The sample here was CD4+ or CD8+ T cells sorted from blood, taken in a trial of the OX40 agonist ivuxolimab. These receptors were taken from an adult with an advanced solid tumor such as melanoma, head and neck, liver or kidney cancer.

This CDR3 is CASSDSWGNTIYF. As DNA, the CDR3 is TGTGCCAGCAGTGATTCCTGGGGAAACACCATATATTTT. The gene calls are TRBV6-1 and TRBJ1-3; D is unclear. Trimming cost V 3 bases and J 4 bases, with 7 bases left between them. The CDR3 loop spans 13 amino acids. Germline loops: CDR1 MNHNS, CDR2 SASEGT.

The genes are TRBV4-1 and TRBJ2-7, with 7 positions matching TRBD2. CDR1 and CDR2 (germline): MGHRA, YSYEKL. This CDR3 is built from 13 residues. V shed 5 bases and J 2 bases; nucleotides not matched to a gene: 3. For the CDR3, the DNA is TGCGCCAGCAGCTACGGACTAGCCTACGAGCAGTACTTC. Translating gives CASSYGLAYEQYF.

This chain connects TRBV15 to TRBJ1-2; the D is unclear. CDR1 is LNHNV and CDR2 is YYDKDF in the germline V gene (reference sequence). The CDR3 has 13 amino acids. V shed 0 bases and J shed 9 bases, with 11 bases lying between them. The CDR3: CATSRDLEKRYTF. For the CDR3, the DNA is TGTGCCACCAGCAGAGATCTGGAGAAACGCTACACCTTC.

The chain combines TRBV11-2 with TRBJ2-7; D is uncertain. Germline CDR1 and CDR2: SGHAT and FQNNGV. CDR3 length: 13 residues. The V and J ends lost 4 bases and 2 bases respectively, with 9 bases between them. The CDR3 is CASSSVLPYEQYF. DNA for the CDR3: TGTGCCAGCAGCTCGGTGCTACCCTACGAGCAGTACTTC.

This rearrangement joins TRBV29-1 to TRBJ2-2; the D is unclear. The CDR3 is made up of 12 amino acids. The V end lost 6 bases, the J end lost 4 bases, and 9 bases lay between the germline ends. Germline V gene data show CDR1 as SQVTM and CDR2 as ANQGSEA. CDR3 sequence: CSVYKPTGELFF. The CDR3 nucleotides read TGCAGCGTCTACAAGCCCACCGGGGAGCTGTTTTTT.

The V and J genes are TRBV7-2 and TRBJ2-1; TRBD2 agrees at 10 bases. In germline, CDR1 is SGHTA, CDR2 FQGNSA. The ends lost 5 bases at V and 0 bases at J; junction bases unmatched: 1. This CDR3 comprises 15 residues. CDR3 protein: CASSPSGGSYNEQFF. The CDR3 nucleotides read TGTGCCAGCAGCCCTAGCGGGGGCTCCTACAATGAGCAGTTCTTC. Full variable domain (outside the CDR3, taken from reference TRBV7-2 and TRBJ2-1): GAGVSQSPSNKVTEKGKDVELRCDPISGHTALYWYRQSLGQGLEFLIYFQGNSAPDKSGLPSDRFSAERTGGSVSTLTIQRTQQEDSAVYLCASSPSGGSYNEQFFGPGTRLTVL.

The rearrangement uses TRBV6-5 and TRBJ2-1, with TRBD1 matching 7 bases. This CDR3 contains 14 residues. V lost 0 bases and J lost 6; bases outside the gene matches: 2. CDR1 MNHEY and CDR2 SVGAGI come from the germline V gene. CDR3 DNA sequence: TGTGCCAGCAGTTACTCGACAGGGCGCAATGAGCAGTTCTTC. Amino acid sequence: CASSYSTGRNEQFF.

The chain recombines TRBV27 with TRBJ1-2, with a possible D match to TRBD1 (6 bases). Trimming removed 3 bases from V and 5 bases from J, with 25 bases in between. Germline-derived CDR1 and CDR2 are MNHEY and SMNVEV (reference sequence). The CDR3 spans 18 residues. CDR3 DNA: TGTGCCAGCAGTTTGGGCCTGTCAACCAGGGGAGGAGGATATGGCTACACCTTC. Amino acid sequence: CASSLGLSTRGGGYGYTF.

This chain links TRBV30 with TRBJ1-3; D gene unclear. The V and J ends lost 4 bases and 4 bases respectively, with 8 bases between them. The CDR3 is 12 amino acids. Germline V gene lookup returns CDR1 GTSNPN and CDR2 SVGIG (reference sequence). This CDR3 reads CAWKYAGNTIYF. The CDR3 DNA sequence: TGTGCCTGGAAGTATGCCGGAAACACCATATATTTT.

The V gene is TRBV6-4, the J gene TRBJ2-1; D is unresolved. CDR1 is MRHNA, CDR2 SNTAGT, per germline. This CDR3 comprises 12 residues. The ends were cut back, 5 bases at V and 7 bases at J, with 9 bases in the middle. In DNA, the CDR3 is TGTGCCAGCAGTTCCCTGGGGAATGAGCAGTTCTTC. Its translation is CASSSLGNEQFF.

This clone was counted between two and nine times. This chain uses TRBV5-6 with TRBJ1-1; D ambiguous. The CDR3 length is 12 residues. V was shortened by 3 bases and J by 1 base, with 4 bases between the two germline ends. CDR1 is SGHDT, CDR2 YYEEEE, per germline. DNA for the CDR3: TGTGCCAGCAGCTCAGGGAACACTGAAGCTTTCTTT. This gives the protein CASSSGNTEAFF.

The genes are TRBV6-5 and TRBJ2-3, with 9 bases matching TRBD1. The CDR3 consists of 15 residues. CDR1 MNHEY and CDR2 SVGAGI come from the germline V gene. V dropped 3 bases and J dropped 3; count of bases not matched to a gene: 4. CDR3 nucleotides: TGTGCCAGCAGTTATGGGACAGGGTGGACAGATACGCAGTATTTT. It specifies CASSYGTGWTDTQYF.

The chain links TRBV5-1 to TRBJ2-7; 8 bases align to TRBD2. This CDR3 has 14 amino acids. V lost 0 bases, J lost 3 bases, and 2 bases stayed unmatched. The V gene's germline CDR1 is SGHRS and CDR2 YFSETQ. The DNA of the CDR3 is TGCGCCAGCAGCTTGGAGGCGGGGGGCTACGAGCAGTACTTC. It specifies CASSLEAGGYEQYF. The variable domain in full, completed from reference TRBV5-1 and TRBJ2-7, reads KAGVTQTPRYLIKTRGQQVTLSCSPISGHRSVSWYQQTPGQGLQFLFEYFSETQRNKGNFPGRFSGRQFSNSRSEMNVSTLELGDSALYLCASSLEAGGYEQYFGPGTRLTVT.

The genes are TRBV27 and TRBJ2-1; unclear D gene. This CDR3 comprises 12 residues. Trimming shortened V by 5 bases and J by 5 bases, and 7 bases separated the two germline ends. CDR1 is MNHEY and CDR2 is SMNVEV in the germline V gene (reference sequence). This chain's CDR3 is CASSRRDNEQFF. In DNA, the CDR3 is TGTGCCAGCAGTAGGCGAGACAATGAGCAGTTCTTC.

This clone is a singleton in its sample. The genes are TRBV6-1 and TRBJ2-7; no clear D. With 3 bases removed from V and 0 bases from J, the gap between germline ends came to 12 bases. CDR1 and CDR2 from the germline V gene are MNHNS and SASEGT. This CDR3 comprises 15 residues. The CDR3 spells CASSDWVRDSYEQYF. The CDR3 coding sequence is TGTGCCAGCAGTGATTGGGTGAGAGACTCCTACGAGCAGTACTTC.

The chain is built from TRBV27 and TRBJ1-1; no clear D gene. CDR3 size: 13 residues. Per germline, CDR1 MNHEY and CDR2 SMNVEV (reference sequence). Trimming took off 1 base at V and 6 bases at J, with 9 bases between the two ends. The CDR3 DNA reads TGTGCCAGCAGTTTATACCCCGCCGCTGAAGCTTTCTTT. It yields the protein CASSLYPAAEAFF.

The chain joins TRBV7-3 to TRBJ2-5; 7 nucleotides align to TRBD2. After removal of 3 bases from V and 4 bases from J, the junction contained 5 bases not matched to a gene. Germline values: CDR1 SGHTA, CDR2 FQGTGA. CDR3 length: 14 amino acids. The CDR3 region has the DNA TGTGCCAGCAGCTTCGGCGGGAGTAGAGAGACCCAGTACTTC. Protein: CASSFGGSRETQYF.

V gene TRBV28 combines with J gene TRBJ2-7; the D call may be TRBD1 or TRBD2 (5 bases each). V was pared by 1 base and J by 0 bases, with 16 bases between. Germline V CDR1 and CDR2: MDHEN, SYDVKM. The CDR3 has 17 amino acids. The CDR3 nucleotides are TGTGCCAGCAGTTTATCTCGGGGCTCCGCATACTCCTACGAGCAGTACTTC. Translating it yields CASSLSRGSAYSYEQYF.

This clone was seen a few times. The chain is built from TRBV15 and TRBJ2-1; perhaps TRBD2 as D (7 bases). The V gene's germline CDR1 is LNHNV and CDR2 YYDKDF (reference sequence). This CDR3 region has 15 residues. The V end was cut by 5 bases, the J end by 10 bases, with 21 bases between. CDR3 DNA: TGTGCCACCAGCCCTCTAGGGGGAGGGCCAGGAGAGCAGTTCTTC. Amino acid sequence: CATSPLGGGPGEQFF.

The CDR3 nucleotides are TGTGCCAGCAGCTTGGGCAGGGCCCACGAGCAGTACTTC. Translated, it gives CASSLGRAHEQYF. The chain couples TRBV5-6 to TRBJ2-7; possible D gene TRBD1, 5 bases. Germline loops: CDR1 SGHDT, CDR2 YYEEEE. V gave up 0 bases and J gave up 5 bases, with 9 bases separating them. The length of the CDR3 is 13 residues.